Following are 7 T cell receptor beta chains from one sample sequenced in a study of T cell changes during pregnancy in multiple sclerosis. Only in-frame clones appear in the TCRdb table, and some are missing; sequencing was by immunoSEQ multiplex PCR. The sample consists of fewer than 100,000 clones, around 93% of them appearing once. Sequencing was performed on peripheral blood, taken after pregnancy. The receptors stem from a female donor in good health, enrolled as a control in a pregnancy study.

CDR3 residues: CASSPGPDSARGEQYF. The CDR3 DNA sequence: TGTGCCAGCAGCCCGGGCCCAGACAGCGCAAGGGGCGAGCAGTACTTC. The gene calls are TRBV11-3 and TRBJ2-7; D is perhaps TRBD1 (5 bases). V lost 5 bases and J lost 6, with 23 bases in between. CDR3 length: 16 amino acids. The germline V gene encodes CDR1 SGHNT and CDR2 YENEEA.

CDR3: CASKTQRGGLDGYTF. CDR3 coding DNA: TGTGCCAGCAAGACACAAAGAGGCGGGTTGGATGGCTACACCTTC. The chain is built from TRBV2 and TRBJ1-2; D not resolved. V was pared by 7 bases and J by 6 bases, with 21 bases between. Germline loops: CDR1 SNHLY, CDR2 FYNNEI. The CDR3 length is 15 residues.

Written as DNA, the CDR3 is TGTGCCACCAGCACCCGACAGGGGTCCCAAGAGACCCAGTACTTC. It encodes CATSTRQGSQETQYF. The chain couples TRBV15 to TRBJ2-5; 8 bases agree with TRBD1. Trimming removed 4 bases from V and 1 base from J; junction bases left unmatched: 5. Germline V gene lookup returns CDR1 LNHNV and CDR2 YYDKDF (reference sequence). The CDR3 length is 15 residues.

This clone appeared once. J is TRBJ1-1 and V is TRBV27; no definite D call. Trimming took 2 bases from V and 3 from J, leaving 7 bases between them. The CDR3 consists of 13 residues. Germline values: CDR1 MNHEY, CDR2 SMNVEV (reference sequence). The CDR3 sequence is CASSLGLDTEAFF. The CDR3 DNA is TGTGCCAGCAGTTTAGGCCTCGACACTGAAGCTTTCTTT.

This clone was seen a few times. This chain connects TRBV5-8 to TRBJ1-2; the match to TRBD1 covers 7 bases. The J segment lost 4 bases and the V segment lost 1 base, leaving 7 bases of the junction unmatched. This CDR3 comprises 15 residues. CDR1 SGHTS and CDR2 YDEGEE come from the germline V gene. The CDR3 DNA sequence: TGTGCCAGCAGCTTGACAGGGGCCCAGTCCTATGGCTACACCTTC. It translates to CASSLTGAQSYGYTF.

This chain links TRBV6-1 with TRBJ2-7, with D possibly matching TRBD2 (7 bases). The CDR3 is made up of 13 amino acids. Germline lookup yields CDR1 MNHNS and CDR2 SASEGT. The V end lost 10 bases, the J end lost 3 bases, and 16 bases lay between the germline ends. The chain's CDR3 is CATKAGGHYEQYF. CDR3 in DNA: TGTGCCACCAAAGCCGGGGGGCACTACGAGCAGTACTTC.

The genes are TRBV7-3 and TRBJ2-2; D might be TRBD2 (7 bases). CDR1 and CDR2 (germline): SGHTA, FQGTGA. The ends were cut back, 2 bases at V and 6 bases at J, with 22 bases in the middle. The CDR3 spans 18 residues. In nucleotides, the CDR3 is TGTGCCAGCAGCTTAGTAGGGGGGGCGGGGACCGCTGCCGGGGAGCTGTTTTTT. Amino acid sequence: CASSLVGGAGTAAGELFF.